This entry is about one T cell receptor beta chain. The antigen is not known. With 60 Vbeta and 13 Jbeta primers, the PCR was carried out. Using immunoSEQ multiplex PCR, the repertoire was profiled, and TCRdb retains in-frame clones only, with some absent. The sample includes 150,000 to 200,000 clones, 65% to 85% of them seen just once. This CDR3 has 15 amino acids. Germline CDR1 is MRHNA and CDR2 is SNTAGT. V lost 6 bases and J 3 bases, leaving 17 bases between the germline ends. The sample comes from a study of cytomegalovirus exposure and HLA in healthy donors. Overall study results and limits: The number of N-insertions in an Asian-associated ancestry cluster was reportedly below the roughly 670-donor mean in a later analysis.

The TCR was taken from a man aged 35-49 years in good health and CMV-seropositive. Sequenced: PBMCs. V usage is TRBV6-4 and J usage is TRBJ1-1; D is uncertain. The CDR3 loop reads CASSAKMGGDTEAFF. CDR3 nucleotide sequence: TGTGCCAGCAGCGCCAAAATGGGCGGGGACACTGAAGCTTTCTTT.